This T cell receptor beta chain is from a study of cytomegalovirus exposure and HLA in healthy donors. The V gene's germline CDR1 is PRHDT and CDR2 FYEKMQ (reference sequence). This CDR3 has 13 residues. The trim removed 1 base at V and 6 bases at J, leaving 2 bases unmatched. Primers included in the PCR were 60 Vbeta and 13 Jbeta primers. Data came from immunoSEQ multiplex PCR; TCRdb stores just in-frame clones and leaves some out. The sample has about 100,000 clones; around 57% are singletons. Sequenced sample: PBMCs. V is TRBV13 and J is TRBJ1-1, with 7 bases matching TRBD1. The clonotype comes from a human donor in good health. CDR3 DNA: TGTGCCAGCAGCTTAGAAGGGGGCCCTGAAGCTTTCTTT. Its translation: CASSLEGGPEAFF. Based on the CDR3 plus reference TRBV13 and TRBJ1-1, the full variable domain is AAGVIQSPRHLIKEKRETATLKCYPIPRHDTVYWYQQGPGQDPQFLISFYEKMQSDKGSIPDRFSAQQFSDYHSELNMSSLELGDSALYFCASSLEGGPEAFFGQGTRLTVV.